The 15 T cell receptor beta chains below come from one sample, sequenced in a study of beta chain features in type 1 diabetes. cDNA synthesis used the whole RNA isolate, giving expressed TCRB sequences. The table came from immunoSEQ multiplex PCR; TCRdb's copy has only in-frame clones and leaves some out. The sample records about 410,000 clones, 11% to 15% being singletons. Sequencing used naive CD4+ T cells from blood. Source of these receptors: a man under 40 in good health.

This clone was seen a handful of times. In nucleotides, the CDR3 is TGTGCCAGCAGTCAAGAGGATGAGCAGTTCTTC. It codes for CASSQEDEQFF. V and J are TRBV7-9 and TRBJ2-1, with D hard to call. The CDR3 consists of 11 residues. V shed 6 bases and J shed 8 bases, with 8 bases lying between them. The V gene's germline CDR1 is SEHNR and CDR2 FQNEAQ (reference sequence).

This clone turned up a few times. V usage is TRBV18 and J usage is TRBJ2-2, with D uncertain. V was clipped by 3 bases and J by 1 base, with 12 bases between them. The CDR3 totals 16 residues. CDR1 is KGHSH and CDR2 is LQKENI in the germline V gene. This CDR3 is CASSPAMLLNTGELFF. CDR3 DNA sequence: TGTGCCAGCTCACCGGCCATGCTATTGAACACCGGGGAGCTGTTTTTT.

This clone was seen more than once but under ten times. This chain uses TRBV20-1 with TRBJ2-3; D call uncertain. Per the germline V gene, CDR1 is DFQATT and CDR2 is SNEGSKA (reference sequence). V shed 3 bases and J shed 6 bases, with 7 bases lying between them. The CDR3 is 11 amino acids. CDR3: CSASIRDTQYF. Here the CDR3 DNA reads TGCAGTGCTAGCATCAGGGATACGCAGTATTTT.

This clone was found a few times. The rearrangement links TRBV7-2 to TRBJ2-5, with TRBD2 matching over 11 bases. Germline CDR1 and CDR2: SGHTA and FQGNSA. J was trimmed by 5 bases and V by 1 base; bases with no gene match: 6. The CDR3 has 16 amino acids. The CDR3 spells CASSLGSGRGIETQYF. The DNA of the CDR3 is TGTGCCAGCAGCTTAGGTAGCGGGAGGGGTATTGAGACCCAGTACTTC.

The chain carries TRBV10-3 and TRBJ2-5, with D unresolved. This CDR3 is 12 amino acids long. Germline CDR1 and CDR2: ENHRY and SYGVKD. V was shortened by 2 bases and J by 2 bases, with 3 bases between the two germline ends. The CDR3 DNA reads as TGTGCCATCAGTGAGAGGCAAGAGACCCAGTACTTC. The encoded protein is CAISERQETQYF.

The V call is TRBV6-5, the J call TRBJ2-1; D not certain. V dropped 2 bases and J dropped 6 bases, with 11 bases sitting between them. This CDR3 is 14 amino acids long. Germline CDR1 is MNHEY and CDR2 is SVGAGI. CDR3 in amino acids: CASSYNRLINEQFF. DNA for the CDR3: TGTGCCAGCAGTTACAATCGACTCATCAATGAGCAGTTCTTC.

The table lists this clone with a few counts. Here the CDR3 reads CASSFTDFPYNEQFF. The CDR3 DNA reads as TGTGCCAGCAGCTTCACGGATTTCCCCTACAATGAGCAGTTCTTC. This chain links TRBV7-2 with TRBJ2-1; D is uncertain. Deletions cut 3 bases from V and 2 bases from J, with 11 bases between. CDR3 length equals 15 residues. Germline lookup yields CDR1 SGHTA and CDR2 FQGNSA.

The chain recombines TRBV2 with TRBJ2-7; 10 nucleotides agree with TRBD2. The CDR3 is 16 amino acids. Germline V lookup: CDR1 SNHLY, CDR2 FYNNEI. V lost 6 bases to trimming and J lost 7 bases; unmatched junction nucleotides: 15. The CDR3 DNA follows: TGTGCCAGCAGCGGAAGCGGGAGGGCCAAAGAAAGGGAGCAGTACGTC. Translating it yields CASSGSGRAKEREQYV.

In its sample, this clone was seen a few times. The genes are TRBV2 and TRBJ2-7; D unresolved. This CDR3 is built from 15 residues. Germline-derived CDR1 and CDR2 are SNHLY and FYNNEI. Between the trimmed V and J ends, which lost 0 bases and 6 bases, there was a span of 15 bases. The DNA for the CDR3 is TGTGCCAGCAGTGAAGCGGGCGGCCGCCAGTCCGAGCAGTACTTC. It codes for CASSEAGGRQSEQYF.

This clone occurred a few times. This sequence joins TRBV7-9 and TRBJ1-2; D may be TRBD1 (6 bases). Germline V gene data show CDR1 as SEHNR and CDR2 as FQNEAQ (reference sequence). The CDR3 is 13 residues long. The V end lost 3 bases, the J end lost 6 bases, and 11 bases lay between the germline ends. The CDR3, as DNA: TGTGCCAGCAGCTTGATAGGGGGTGATGGCTACACCTTC. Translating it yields CASSLIGGDGYTF.

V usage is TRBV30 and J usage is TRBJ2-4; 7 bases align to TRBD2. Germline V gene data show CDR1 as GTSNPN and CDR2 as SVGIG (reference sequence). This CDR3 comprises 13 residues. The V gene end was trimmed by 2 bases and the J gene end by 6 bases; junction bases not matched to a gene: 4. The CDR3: CAWSHSSGNIQYF. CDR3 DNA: TGTGCCTGGAGTCACTCTAGCGGAAACATTCAGTACTTC.

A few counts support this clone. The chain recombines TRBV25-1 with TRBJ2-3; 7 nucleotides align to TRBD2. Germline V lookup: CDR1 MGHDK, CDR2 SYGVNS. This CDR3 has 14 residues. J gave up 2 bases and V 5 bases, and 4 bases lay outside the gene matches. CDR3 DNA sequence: TGTGCCAGCAGTTCTAGCGGAACCACAGATACGCAGTATTTT. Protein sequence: CASSSSGTTDTQYF. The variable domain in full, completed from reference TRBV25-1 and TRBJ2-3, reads EADIYQTPRYLVIGTGKKITLECSQTMGHDKMYWYQQDPGMELHLIHYSYGVNSTEKGDLSSESTVSRIRTEHFPLTLESARPSHTSQYLCASSSSGTTDTQYFGPGTRLTVL.

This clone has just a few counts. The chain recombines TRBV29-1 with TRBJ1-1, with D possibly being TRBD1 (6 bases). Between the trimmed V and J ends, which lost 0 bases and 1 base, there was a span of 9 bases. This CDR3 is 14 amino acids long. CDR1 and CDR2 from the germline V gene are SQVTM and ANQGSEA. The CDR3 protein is CSVEEEQGNTEAFF. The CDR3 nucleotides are TGCAGCGTTGAAGAGGAACAGGGGAACACTGAAGCTTTCTTT.

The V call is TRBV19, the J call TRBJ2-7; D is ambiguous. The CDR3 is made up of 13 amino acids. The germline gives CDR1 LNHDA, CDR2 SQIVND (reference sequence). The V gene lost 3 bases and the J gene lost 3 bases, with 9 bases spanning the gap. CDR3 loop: CASSIGIGYEQYV. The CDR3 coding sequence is TGTGCCAGTAGTATTGGGATCGGCTACGAGCAGTACGTC.

CDR3 sequence: CASSRGTSPLQETQYF. CDR3 nucleotide sequence: TGTGCCAGCAGCCGCGGGACTAGCCCGCTTCAAGAGACCCAGTACTTC. V gene TRBV5-6 combines with J gene TRBJ2-5, with 9 bases matching TRBD2. CDR1 and CDR2 from the germline V gene are SGHDT and YYEEEE. There are 16 residues in the CDR3. Unmatched junction bases numbered 9, after V lost 4 bases and J lost 2 bases.